The 3 T cell receptor beta chains below all came from one sample that was sequenced in a study of blood T cell repertoires in COVID-19. Only in-frame clones appear in the TCRdb table, and some are missing; sequencing was by immunoSEQ multiplex PCR. Seen here are about 160,000 clones, roughly 83% observed once, and the top ten hold about 10%. The specimen sequenced was peripheral blood. Receptors originate from an elderly woman with active or convalescent COVID-19.

The chain recombines TRBV6-6 with TRBJ1-1; tentative D call: TRBD1 (5 bases). The CDR3 runs 14 residues. Germline V gives CDR1 MNHNY, CDR2 SVGAGI (reference sequence). V shed 1 base and J shed 3 bases, with 9 bases lying between them. The CDR3 region has the DNA TGTGCCAGCAGTTACTTAGGAGGGGACACTGAAGCTTTCTTT. Protein: CASSYLGGDTEAFF.

The chain employs TRBV7-2 and TRBJ1-2; 8 positions match TRBD1. This CDR3 has 15 residues. V gave up 7 bases and J gave up 6 bases; unmatched junction bases: 13. The germline CDR1 and CDR2 sequences are SGHTA and FQGNSA. The CDR3: CASIPVDRDYDGYTF. DNA of the CDR3: TGTGCCAGCATCCCAGTGGACAGGGATTATGATGGCTACACCTTC.

The V and J genes are TRBV3-1 (or the pseudogene TRBV3-2) and TRBJ2-7; 7 bases match TRBD1. This CDR3 comprises 17 residues. Germline V gives CDR1 LGHDT, CDR2 YNNKEL (reference sequence). The V gene end was trimmed by 4 bases and the J gene end by 7 bases; junction bases not matched to a gene: 19. CDR3 DNA sequence: TGTGCCAGCAGCCCACACTTACCGGGACAGACCTTTAGGGAGCAGTACTTC. Amino acid sequence: CASSPHLPGQTFREQYF.